This passage covers 22 T cell receptor beta chains from one sample sequenced in a study of blood T cell repertoires in COVID-19. TCRdb keeps only in-frame clones here, not all; method: immunoSEQ multiplex PCR. The sample holds tens of thousands of clones, roughly 84% seen once. What was sequenced was peripheral blood. The receptors originated from a man aged 65-85 years with acute or convalescent COVID-19.

This clone was detected only once. The J gene is TRBJ2-6, the V gene TRBV18; maybe TRBD2 (6 bases). The germline V gene has CDR1 KGHSH and CDR2 LQKENI. The CDR3 extends over 15 amino acids. V was pared by 3 bases and J by 4 bases, with 10 bases between. This chain's CDR3 is CASSPEGRGANVLTF. The CDR3 coding sequence is TGTGCCAGCTCACCGGAGGGAAGAGGGGCCAACGTCCTGACTTTC. The full variable domain, with the rest looked up from reference TRBV18 and TRBJ2-6, is NAGVMQNPRHLVRRRGQEARLRCSPMKGHSHVYWYRQLPEEGLKFMVYLQKENIIDESGMPKERFSAEFPKEGPSILRIQQVVRGDSAAYFCASSPEGRGANVLTFGAGSRLTVL.

The genes are TRBV27 and TRBJ1-1; 9 bases align to TRBD1. The CDR3 runs to 15 residues. The J segment lost 11 bases and the V segment lost 4 bases, leaving 14 bases of the junction unmatched. CDR1 is MNHEY and CDR2 is SMNVEV in the germline V gene (reference sequence). The CDR3 region is CASSSNRGPQGRAFF. CDR3 in DNA: TGTGCCAGCAGTTCAAACAGGGGGCCTCAAGGTCGGGCTTTCTTT.

CDR3 sequence (DNA): TGTGCCAGCAGCTTCGTCTACAATGAGCAGTTCTTC. Protein sequence: CASSFVYNEQFF. The gene calls are TRBV5-6 and TRBJ2-1, with D unresolved. The V gene's germline CDR1 is SGHDT and CDR2 YYEEEE. CDR3 length equals 12 residues. Trimming took 2 bases from V and 3 from J, leaving 3 bases between them.

CDR3 residues: CASSAMKGQGQETQYF. The CDR3 DNA sequence: TGTGCCAGCAGCGCTATGAAGGGACAGGGGCAAGAGACCCAGTACTTC. This chain connects TRBV9 to TRBJ2-5, with 10 bases identical to TRBD1. Germline lookup yields CDR1 SGDLS and CDR2 YYNGEE. This CDR3 is built from 16 residues. Unmatched junction bases numbered 7, after V lost 3 bases and J lost 2 bases.

V usage is TRBV7-9 and J usage is TRBJ1-2; 11 bases map to TRBD1. This CDR3 contains 17 residues. Looked up from germline, CDR1 is SEHNR and CDR2 is FQNEAQ (reference sequence). The ends lost 5 bases at V and 6 bases at J; junction bases unmatched: 14. The CDR3 DNA reads TGTGCCAGCAGCCCCCGGGACAGGGGGGTTTACTCGGATGGCTACACCTTC. Encoded protein: CASSPRDRGVYSDGYTF.

This rearrangement joins TRBV18 to TRBJ2-3, with 12 bases lining up with TRBD2. CDR1 KGHSH and CDR2 LQKENI come from the germline V gene. V dropped 5 bases and J dropped 6; count of bases not matched to a gene: 3. CDR3 size: 14 residues. As DNA, the CDR3 is TGTGCCAGCTCATCGGGACTAGCGGGCGATACGCAGTATTTT. Translated: CASSSGLAGDTQYF.

Here the CDR3 DNA reads TGTGCCAGTAGGGACAGGGGCCGCACAGATACGCAGTATTTT. This gives the protein CASRDRGRTDTQYF. The chain joins TRBV19 to TRBJ2-3; 9 bases are a match to TRBD1. This CDR3 region has 14 residues. Germline trimming cut 6 bases from V and 1 base from J; bases unmatched to any gene: 2. CDR1 and CDR2 (germline): LNHDA, SQIVND (reference sequence).

This sequence joins TRBV3-1 (or the pseudogene TRBV3-2) and TRBJ1-5; D is ambiguous. CDR3 length equals 14 residues. Germline CDR1 is LGHDT and CDR2 is YNNKEL (reference sequence). V gave up 0 bases and J gave up 4 bases, with 7 bases separating them. The CDR3 loop reads CASSQDGGNQPQHF. The CDR3 DNA reads TGTGCCAGCAGCCAAGACGGAGGGAATCAGCCCCAGCATTTT.

V usage is TRBV7-2 and J usage is TRBJ2-5; 7 nucleotides line up with TRBD2. Germline V gene data show CDR1 as SGHTA and CDR2 as FQGNSA. The junction had 4 bases not matched to a gene; V was cut back by 6 bases and J by 0 bases. This CDR3 is built from 14 residues. CDR3 DNA: TGTGCCAGCAGTTGGGGGGGGTACCAAGAGACCCAGTACTTC. Its protein product is CASSWGGYQETQYF.

The V call is TRBV6-5, the J call TRBJ1-4; 7 bases map to TRBD1. Germline CDR1 MNHEY, CDR2 SVGAGI. With V trimmed by 6 bases and J by 5 bases, 6 bases remained unmatched. There are 14 residues in the CDR3. The chain's CDR3 is CASSRQGRNEKLFF. The CDR3 region has the DNA TGTGCCAGCAGCCGACAGGGTAGAAATGAAAAACTGTTTTTT.

The chain has TRBV4-2 and TRBJ2-7, with 9 positions matching TRBD1. The germline V gene encodes CDR1 LGHNA and CDR2 YNFKEQ. The CDR3 has 16 residues. J gave up 2 bases and V 4 bases, and 9 bases lay outside the gene matches. The CDR3 sequence: CASSPDSGTGTYEQYF. The CDR3 DNA reads as TGTGCCAGCAGCCCCGATTCCGGGACAGGGACCTACGAGCAGTACTTC.

V is TRBV28 and J is TRBJ1-2, with a possible D match to TRBD1 (5 bases). The V and J ends lost 3 bases and 4 bases respectively, with 9 bases between them. CDR1 is MDHEN and CDR2 is SYDVKM in the germline V gene. There are 13 residues in the CDR3. For the CDR3, the DNA is TGTGCCAGCAGTTTTAGCAGGGTCTATGGCTACACCTTC. Amino acids: CASSFSRVYGYTF.

V and J are TRBV30 and TRBJ2-3; D is undetermined. Germline loops: CDR1 GTSNPN, CDR2 SVGIG (reference sequence). The CDR3 is 12 amino acids. V was clipped by 3 bases and J by 0 bases, with 4 bases between them. This CDR3 is CAWRHSTDTQYF. CDR3 bases: TGTGCCTGGAGACACAGCACAGATACGCAGTATTTT.

This clone was recorded once. V and J are TRBV18 and TRBJ2-1; 9 nucleotides align to TRBD2. CDR3 length: 16 residues. In germline, CDR1 is KGHSH, CDR2 LQKENI. The V and J ends lost 1 base and 6 bases, in that order; junction bases with no gene match: 7. In nucleotides, the CDR3 is TGTGCCAGCTCACCACGTCTAGCGGGGCCCTCCAATGAGCAGTTCTTC. Its protein product is CASSPRLAGPSNEQFF.

CDR3 DNA: TGTGCCATCAGGGGGACAGGGGGACGAGAGCAGTTCTTC. This codes for CAIRGTGGREQFF. The J gene is TRBJ2-1, the V gene TRBV10-3; 11 nucleotides line up with TRBD1. Germline V gene lookup returns CDR1 ENHRY and CDR2 SYGVKD. The CDR3 runs 13 residues. The trim removed 6 bases at V and 10 bases at J, leaving 5 bases unmatched.

The V call is TRBV2, the J call TRBJ1-2; D is perhaps TRBD1 (6 bases). The germline CDR1 and CDR2 sequences are SNHLY and FYNNEI. The V end lost 9 bases, the J end lost 5 bases, and 19 bases lay between the germline ends. The CDR3 spans 14 residues. The CDR3 protein is CASKGEATGYGYTF. For the CDR3, the DNA is TGTGCCAGTAAGGGAGAGGCGACAGGTTATGGCTACACCTTC.

The chain has TRBV4-3 and TRBJ2-7; 7 bases match TRBD1. This CDR3 comprises 15 residues. Germline lookup yields CDR1 LGHNA and CDR2 YSLEER. With 3 bases clipped from V and 3 bases from J, the junction kept 8 bases outside the gene matches. CDR3 nucleotides: TGCGCCAGCAGCCATTCCTGGCAGGGGGACTACGAGCAGTACTTC. Protein product: CASSHSWQGDYEQYF.

This chain uses TRBV3-1 (or the pseudogene TRBV3-2) with TRBJ1-3; 10 nucleotides line up with TRBD1. This CDR3 contains 16 residues. Per germline, CDR1 LGHDT and CDR2 YNNKEL (reference sequence). Germline trimming cut 4 bases from V and 2 bases from J; bases unmatched to any gene: 5. In nucleotides, the CDR3 is TGTGCCAGCAGCCCCTTTGGACAGGGGGCTGGAAACACCATATATTTT. Translated, it gives CASSPFGQGAGNTIYF.

V and J are TRBV19 and TRBJ1-6; D may be TRBD1 (6 bases). CDR1 is LNHDA, CDR2 SQIVND, per germline (reference sequence). The V and J ends lost 2 bases and 1 base respectively, with 12 bases between them. CDR3 size: 17 residues. CDR3 protein: CASSINRVKSYNSPLHF. The CDR3 DNA reads TGTGCCAGTAGTATAAACAGGGTAAAGTCCTATAATTCACCCCTCCACTTT.

Remarks on this clone: Mismatch with germline at one junction end may stem from a read error. This chain links TRBV11-2 with TRBJ1-6; D is unresolved. From germline, CDR1 is SGHAT and CDR2 FQNNGV. There are 16 residues in the CDR3. The CDR3 spells CASSLVPRGYSSPLHF. The CDR3 bases are TGTGCCAGCAGCTTAGTGCCACGGGGTTATAGTTCACCCCTCCACTTT. Supplemented by reference TRBV11-2 and TRBJ1-6, the full variable domain reads EAGVAQSPRYKIIEKRQSVAFWCNPISGHATLYWYQQILGQGPKLLIQFQNNGVVDDSQLPKDRFSAERLKGVDSTLKIQPAKLEDSAVYLCASSLVPRGYSSPLHFGNGTRLTVT.

The chain links TRBV11-2 to TRBJ2-1, with D possibly being TRBD2 (5 bases). This CDR3 is 12 amino acids long. V lost 11 bases to trimming and J lost 9 bases, with 17 bases between them. The V gene's germline CDR1 is SGHAT and CDR2 FQNNGV. In DNA, the CDR3 is TGTGCCGGGCAGGACTCATTCAGTGAGCAGTTCTTC. Its translation: CAGQDSFSEQFF. Together with reference TRBV11-2 and TRBJ2-1, the CDR3 gives the full variable domain: EAGVAQSPRYKIIEKRQSVAFWCNPISGHATLYWYQQILGQGPKLLIQFQNNGVVDDSQLPKDRFSAERLKGVDSTLKIQPAKLEDSAVYLCAGQDSFSEQFFGPGTRLTVL.

The genes are TRBV6-5 and TRBJ2-1; possibly TRBD1 for D (5 bases). Germline CDR1 is MNHEY and CDR2 is SVGAGI. V lost 5 bases to trimming and J lost 8 bases, with 16 bases between them. This CDR3 region has 14 residues. CDR3 loop: CASSPREAKDEQFF. Written as DNA, the CDR3 is TGTGCCAGCAGTCCCAGGGAAGCAAAGGATGAGCAGTTCTTC.